This T cell receptor beta chain came from a study of T cell changes during pregnancy in multiple sclerosis. The CDR3 consists of 13 residues. The germline V gene has CDR1 SNHLY and CDR2 FYNNEI. The V and J ends lost 7 bases and 2 bases respectively, with 11 bases between them. Using immunoSEQ multiplex PCR, the repertoire was profiled, and TCRdb retains in-frame clones only, with some absent. Of about 40,000 clones listed, 94% are singletons. The sample in question was CD4+ T cells from peripheral blood mononuclear cells, obtained after pregnancy. The chain has TRBV2 and TRBJ2-5; D gene unclear. The receptor was isolated from a female donor with multiple sclerosis, enrolled in a pregnancy study. CDR3: CASITWQQETQYF. The CDR3 DNA reads TGTGCCAGCATAACCTGGCAGCAAGAGACCCAGTACTTC.